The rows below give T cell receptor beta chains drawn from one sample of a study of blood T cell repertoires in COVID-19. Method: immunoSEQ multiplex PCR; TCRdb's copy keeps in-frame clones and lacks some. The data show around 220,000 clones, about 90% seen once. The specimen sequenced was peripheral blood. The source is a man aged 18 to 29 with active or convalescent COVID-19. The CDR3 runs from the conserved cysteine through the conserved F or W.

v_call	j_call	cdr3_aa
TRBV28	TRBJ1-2	CASSFVQDAYGYTF
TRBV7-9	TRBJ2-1	CASTLPGNEQFF
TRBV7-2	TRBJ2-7	CASSLEQWGDEQYF
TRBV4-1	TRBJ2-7	CASSQDNRRGEYSYEQYF
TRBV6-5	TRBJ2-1	CASSYGSTRDNEQFF
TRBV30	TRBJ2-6	CAWTTGEMAGANVLTF
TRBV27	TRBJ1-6	CASSLSGTQGPLHF
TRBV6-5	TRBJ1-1	CASSYETGFYTEAFF
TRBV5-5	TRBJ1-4	CASSLFGTGGGATNEKLFF
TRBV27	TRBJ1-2	CASSLSYMDSNYGYTF
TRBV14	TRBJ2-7	CASSLTSSYEQYF
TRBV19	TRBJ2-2	CASSTGTGVPGELFF
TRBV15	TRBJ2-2	CATSRREPGELFF
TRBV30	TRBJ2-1	CAWSPPRTLQGASYNEQFF
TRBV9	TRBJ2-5	CASSAGGREETQYF
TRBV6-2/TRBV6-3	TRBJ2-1	CASSYALAGGPWGEQFF
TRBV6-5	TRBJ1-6	CASSRGIDNSPLHF
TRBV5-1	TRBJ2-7	CASSLSGYPYEQYF
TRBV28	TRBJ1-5	CASSSRDRGYSNQPQHF
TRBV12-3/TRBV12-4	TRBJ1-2	CASSRTRDYGYTF
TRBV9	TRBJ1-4	CASSVGVLQGPNEKLFF
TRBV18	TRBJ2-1	CASLDRVLYNEQFF
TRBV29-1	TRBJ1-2	CSADSTGDGYTF
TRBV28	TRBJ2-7	CASSVGTGGAYEQYF
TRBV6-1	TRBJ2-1	CASSEARTSGYNEQFF
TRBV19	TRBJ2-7	CASSKTPDRGYEQYF
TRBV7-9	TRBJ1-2	CASSLQGGNYGYTF
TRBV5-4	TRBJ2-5	CASSRDSGSGETQYF
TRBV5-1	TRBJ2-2	CATAPDYSANTGELFF
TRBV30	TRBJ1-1	CAWSVYRKNTEAFF
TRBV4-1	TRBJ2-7	CASSQDLAGVWEQYF
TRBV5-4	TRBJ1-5	CASSYQGNQPQHF
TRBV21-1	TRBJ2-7	CASSKSHNEQYF
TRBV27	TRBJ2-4	CASSFGGLLGKNIQYF
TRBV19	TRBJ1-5	CASSIFTGVSNSNQPQHF
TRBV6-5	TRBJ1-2	CASSPGANYGYTF
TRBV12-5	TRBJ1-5	CASGITGMGNQPQHF
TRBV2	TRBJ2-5	CASSVIGVGETQYF
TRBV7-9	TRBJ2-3	CASSLGRSSGSTDTQYF
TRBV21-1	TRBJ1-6	CASSMHPRAGGSGKNNSPLHF